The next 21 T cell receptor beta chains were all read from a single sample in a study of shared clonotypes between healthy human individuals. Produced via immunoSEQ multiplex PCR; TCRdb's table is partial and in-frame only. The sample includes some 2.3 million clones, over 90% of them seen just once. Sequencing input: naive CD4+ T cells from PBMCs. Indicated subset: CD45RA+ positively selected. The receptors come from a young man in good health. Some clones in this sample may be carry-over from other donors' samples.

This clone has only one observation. The CDR3 here is CASKFSGSTDTQYF. DNA for the CDR3: TGTGCCAGCAAATTCAGCGGGAGCACAGATACGCAGTATTTT. The J gene is TRBJ2-3, the V gene TRBV2; a possible D gene is TRBD2 (6 bases). CDR1 is SNHLY, CDR2 FYNNEI, per germline. The CDR3 contains 14 residues. The V and J ends lost 7 bases and 0 bases respectively, with 11 bases between them. Full variable domain (remainder filled in from reference TRBV2 and TRBJ2-3): EPEVTQTPSHQVTQMGQEVILRCVPISNHLYFYWYRQILGQKVEFLVSFYNNEISEKSEIFDDQFSVERPDGSNFTLKIRSTKLEDSAMYFCASKFSGSTDTQYFGPGTRLTVL.

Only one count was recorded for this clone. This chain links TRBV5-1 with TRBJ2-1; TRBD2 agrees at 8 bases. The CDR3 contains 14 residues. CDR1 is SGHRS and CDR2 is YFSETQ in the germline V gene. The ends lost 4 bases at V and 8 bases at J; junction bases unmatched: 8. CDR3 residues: CASSRPDGGDEQFF. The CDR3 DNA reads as TGCGCCAGCAGCCGGCCCGACGGGGGGGATGAGCAGTTCTTC.

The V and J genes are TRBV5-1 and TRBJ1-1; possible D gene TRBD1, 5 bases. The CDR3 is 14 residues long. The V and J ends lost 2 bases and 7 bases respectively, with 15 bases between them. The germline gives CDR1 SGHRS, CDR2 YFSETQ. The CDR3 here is CASSFARDRSEAFF. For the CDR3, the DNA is TGCGCCAGCAGCTTCGCCAGGGATCGGAGTGAAGCTTTCTTT.

The CDR3 is CSVGGGETEAFF. As DNA, the CDR3 is TGCAGCGTTGGAGGGGGCGAGACTGAAGCTTTCTTT. V usage is TRBV29-1 and J usage is TRBJ1-1; TRBD1 matches 7 bases. J gave up 5 bases and V 4 bases, and 4 bases lay outside the gene matches. CDR1 SQVTM and CDR2 ANQGSEA come from the germline V gene. CDR3 size: 12 residues.

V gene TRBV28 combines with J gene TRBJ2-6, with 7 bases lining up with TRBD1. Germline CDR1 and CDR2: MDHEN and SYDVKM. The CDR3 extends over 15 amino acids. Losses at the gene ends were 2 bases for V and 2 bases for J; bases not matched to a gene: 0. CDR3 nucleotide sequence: TGTGCCAGCAGTTTAGACAGGGCTGGGGCCAACGTCCTGACTTTC. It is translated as CASSLDRAGANVLTF.

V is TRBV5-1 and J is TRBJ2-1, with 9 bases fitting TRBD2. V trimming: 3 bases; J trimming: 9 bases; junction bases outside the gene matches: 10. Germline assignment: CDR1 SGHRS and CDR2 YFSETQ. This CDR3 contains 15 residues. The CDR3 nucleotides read TGCGCCAGCAGCTCATCCTTAGCGGGAGTTTTTGAGCAGTTCTTC. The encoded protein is CASSSSLAGVFEQFF.

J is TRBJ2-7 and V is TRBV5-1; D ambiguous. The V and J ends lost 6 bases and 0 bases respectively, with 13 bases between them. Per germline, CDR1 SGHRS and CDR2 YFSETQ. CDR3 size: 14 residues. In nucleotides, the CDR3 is TGCGCCAGCACGCTGACCGGAAGCTCCTACGAGCAGTACTTC. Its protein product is CASTLTGSSYEQYF.

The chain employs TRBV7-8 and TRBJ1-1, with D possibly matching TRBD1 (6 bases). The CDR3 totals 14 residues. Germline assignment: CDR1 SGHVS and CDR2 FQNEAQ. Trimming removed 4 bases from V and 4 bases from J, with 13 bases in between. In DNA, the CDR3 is TGTGCCAGCAGCTGGGCAGGGGAACTCACTGAAGCTTTCTTT. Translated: CASSWAGELTEAFF.

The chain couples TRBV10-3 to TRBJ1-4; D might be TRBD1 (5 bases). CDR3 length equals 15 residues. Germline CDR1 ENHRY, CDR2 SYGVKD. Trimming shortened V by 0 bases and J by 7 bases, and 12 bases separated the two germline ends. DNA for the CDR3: TGTGCCATCAGTGAGTCTCGGCCGGGGGGTGAAAAACTGTTTTTT. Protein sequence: CAISESRPGGEKLFF.

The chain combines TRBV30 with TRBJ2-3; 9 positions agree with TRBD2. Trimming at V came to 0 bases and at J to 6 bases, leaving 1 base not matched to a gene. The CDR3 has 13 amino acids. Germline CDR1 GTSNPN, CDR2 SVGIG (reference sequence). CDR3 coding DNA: TGTGCCTGGAGTGTGGCGGGAGGGGATACGCAGTATTTT. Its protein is CAWSVAGGDTQYF.

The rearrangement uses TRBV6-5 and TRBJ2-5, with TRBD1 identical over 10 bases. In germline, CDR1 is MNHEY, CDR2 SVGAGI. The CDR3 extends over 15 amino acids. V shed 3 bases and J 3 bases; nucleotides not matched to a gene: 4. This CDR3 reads CASSYTGQGEETQYF. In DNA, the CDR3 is TGTGCCAGCAGTTATACCGGACAGGGGGAAGAGACCCAGTACTTC.

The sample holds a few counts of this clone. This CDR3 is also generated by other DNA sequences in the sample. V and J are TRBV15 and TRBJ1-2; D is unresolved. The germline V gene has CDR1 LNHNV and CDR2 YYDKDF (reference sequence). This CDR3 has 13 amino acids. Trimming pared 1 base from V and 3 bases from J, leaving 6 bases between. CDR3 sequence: CATSRGRHYGYTF. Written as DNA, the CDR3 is TGTGCCACCAGCAGAGGGCGCCACTATGGCTACACCTTC.

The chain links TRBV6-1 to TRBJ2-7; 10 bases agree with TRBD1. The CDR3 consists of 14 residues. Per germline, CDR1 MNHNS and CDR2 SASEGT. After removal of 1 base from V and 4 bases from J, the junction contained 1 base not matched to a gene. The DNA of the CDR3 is TGTGCCAGCAGTGAAGGGGACAGGGGATACGAGCAGTACTTC. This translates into CASSEGDRGYEQYF.

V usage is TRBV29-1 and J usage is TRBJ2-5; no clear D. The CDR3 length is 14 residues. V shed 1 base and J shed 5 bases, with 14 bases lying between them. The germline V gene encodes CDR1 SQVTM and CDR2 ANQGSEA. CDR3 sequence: CSVEGTPNRETQYF. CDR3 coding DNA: TGCAGCGTTGAAGGGACGCCCAACCGGGAGACCCAGTACTTC.

The CDR3 bases are TGTGCCAGCAGACCAACGCGGAACACTGAAGCTTTCTTT. This encodes CASRPTRNTEAFF. The V call is TRBV6-1, the J call TRBJ1-1; D is unresolved. Trimming cost V 6 bases and J 1 base, with 9 bases left between them. This CDR3 contains 13 residues. Germline V gene data show CDR1 as MNHNS and CDR2 as SASEGT.

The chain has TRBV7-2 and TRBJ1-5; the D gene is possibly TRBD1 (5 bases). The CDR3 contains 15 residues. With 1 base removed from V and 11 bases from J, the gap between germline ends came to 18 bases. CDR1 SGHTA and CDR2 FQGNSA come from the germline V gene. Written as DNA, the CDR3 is TGTGCCAGCAGCTTAGACGGGGGAGGGCCCAGGGCCCAGCATTTT. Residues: CASSLDGGGPRAQHF.

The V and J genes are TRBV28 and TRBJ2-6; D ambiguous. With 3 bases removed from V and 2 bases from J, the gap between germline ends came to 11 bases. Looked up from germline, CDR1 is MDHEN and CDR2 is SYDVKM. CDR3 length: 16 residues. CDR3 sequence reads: CASSFVGGTGANVLTF. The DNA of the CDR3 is TGTGCCAGCAGTTTCGTCGGCGGCACTGGGGCCAACGTCCTGACTTTC.

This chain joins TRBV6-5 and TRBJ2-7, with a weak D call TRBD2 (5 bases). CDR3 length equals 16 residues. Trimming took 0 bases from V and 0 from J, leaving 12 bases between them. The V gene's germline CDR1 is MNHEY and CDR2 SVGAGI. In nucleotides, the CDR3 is TGTGCCAGCAGTTACTCGACCCCCGGGAACTCCTACGAGCAGTACTTC. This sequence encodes CASSYSTPGNSYEQYF.

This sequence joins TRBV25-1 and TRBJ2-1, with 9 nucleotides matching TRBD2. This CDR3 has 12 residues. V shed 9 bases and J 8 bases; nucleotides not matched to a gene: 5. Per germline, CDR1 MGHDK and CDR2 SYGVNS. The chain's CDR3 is CASSGSLDEQFF. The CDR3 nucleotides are TGTGCCAGTAGCGGGAGTCTGGATGAGCAGTTCTTC.

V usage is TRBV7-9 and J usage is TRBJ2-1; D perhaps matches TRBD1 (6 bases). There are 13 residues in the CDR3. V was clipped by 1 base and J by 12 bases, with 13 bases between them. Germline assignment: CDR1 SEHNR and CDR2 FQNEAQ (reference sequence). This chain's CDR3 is CASSLGDKGWQFF. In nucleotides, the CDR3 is TGTGCCAGCAGCTTAGGGGACAAGGGATGGCAGTTCTTC.

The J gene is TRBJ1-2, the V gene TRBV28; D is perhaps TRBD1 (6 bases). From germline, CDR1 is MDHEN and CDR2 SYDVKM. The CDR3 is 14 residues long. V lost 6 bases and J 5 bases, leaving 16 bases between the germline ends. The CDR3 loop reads CASRVGQPRYGYTF. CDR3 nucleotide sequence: TGTGCCAGCAGAGTTGGACAGCCTCGATATGGCTACACCTTC.